Sequencing of this T cell receptor beta chain was carried out in a study of blood T cell repertoires in COVID-19. Study at large: Acute and convalescent COVID-19 specimens originated in the United States, Italy and Spain. Nucleic acid was either cDNA or gDNA, and it came from T cells, B-cell-depleted T cells, or PBMCs.

Under the authors' procedure: Estimation of nucleated cell counts relied on the amplification of reference gene primers. Repertoires were generated with immunoSEQ multiplex PCR, while TCRdb's copy carries only in-frame clones and drops some. V, J and clone size are those of that table, while D and trimming were read from the DNA. Of some 90,000 clones in the sample, more than 75% are singletons; the top ten hold about 25%. This receptor was obtained from a human donor in a cohort sampled during active COVID-19. Source material: peripheral blood.

CDR3 sequence (DNA): TGCGCCAGCAGCCTCCTCGGACTAGCGGGTTACAATGAGCAGTTCTTC. As protein: CASSLLGLAGYNEQFF. The chain uses TRBV4-1 and TRBJ2-1, with 11 bases matching TRBD2. The CDR3 consists of 16 residues. Germline V gene sequence: CDR1 MGHRA, CDR2 YSYEKL. Germline trimming cut 4 bases from V and 4 bases from J; bases unmatched to any gene: 6.